The 7 T cell receptor beta chains below all came from one sample that was sequenced in a study of blood T cells in healthy people across ages. A second PCR, run for 7 to 11 cycles, used a sample-barcoded 5' primer plus a J-beta primer mix. TCRdb re-called the 5' RACE reads with MiXCR, one entry per CDR3 protein. The sample has 1.5 million to 2 million distinct CDR3 sequences, around 48% seen once. The material sequenced was blood. The receptors originated from a woman aged 35 to 49 in good health.

V gene TRBV5-1 combines with J gene TRBJ2-1; maybe TRBD2 (6 bases). The last part of the DNA fits TRBJ2-7 better; the J call may be wrong. Germline loops: CDR1 SGHRS, CDR2 YFSETQ. The CDR3 length is 14 residues. For the CDR3, the DNA is TGCGCCAGCAGCGCGGGGCCCCTTTACAATGAGCAGTACTTC. Its protein is CASSAGPLYNEQYF.

This clonotype was recorded at least ten times. V gene TRBV7-2 combines with J gene TRBJ2-7, with D perhaps matching TRBD2 (5 bases). CDR3 length: 13 residues. CDR1 is SGHTA and CDR2 is FQGNSA in the germline V gene. The ends were cut back, 5 bases at V and 5 bases at J, with 13 bases in the middle. This CDR3 is CASSPTRTHEQYF. CDR3 sequence (DNA): TGTGCCAGCAGCCCTACTAGAACCCACGAGCAGTACTTC.

The chain combines TRBV29-1 with TRBJ1-4; possibly TRBD1 for D (6 bases). Germline V lookup: CDR1 SQVTM, CDR2 ANQGSEA. Trimming stripped 2 bases from V and 6 bases from J, with 10 bases between. The CDR3 covers 13 residues. DNA of the CDR3: TGCAGCGTTGAATCCAGGGGTGATGAAAAACTGTTTTTT. It yields the protein CSVESRGDEKLFF.

The V gene is TRBV21-1, the J gene TRBJ2-3; the table gives TRBD2 as D, unverified against the DNA. TRBV21-1 is given as a pseudogene. The length of the CDR3 is 20 residues. The CDR3 sequence: CASSDSLGLAGGPSTDTQYF. In nucleotides, the CDR3 is TGTGCCAGCAGCGACTCCCTTGGACTAGCGGGGGGCCCTAGCACAGATACGCAGTATTTT.

The chain recombines TRBV6-2 or TRBV6-3 with TRBJ2-1; TRBD2 agrees at 8 bases. Germline CDR1 and CDR2: MNHEY and SVGEGT. The CDR3 consists of 18 residues. With 0 bases clipped from V and 5 bases from J, the junction kept 12 bases outside the gene matches. The DNA for the CDR3 is TGTGCCAGCAGTTACTCGATGAGAGCGGGGGCACAAAACAATGAGCAGTTCTTC. Residues: CASSYSMRAGAQNNEQFF.

The J gene is TRBJ2-7, the V gene TRBV7-2; 7 positions match TRBD2. This CDR3 contains 17 residues. Unmatched junction bases numbered 15, after V lost 5 bases and J lost 2 bases. CDR1 and CDR2 (germline): SGHTA, FQGNSA. The CDR3 coding sequence is TGTGCCAGCAGCCCTTCCCACCAGGCGGGGACTACCTACGAGCAGTACTTC. This codes for CASSPSHQAGTTYEQYF.

J is TRBJ2-7 and V is TRBV28; D is undetermined. Trimming pared 8 bases from V and 0 bases from J, leaving 8 bases between. From germline, CDR1 is MDHEN and CDR2 SYDVKM. The CDR3 has 12 amino acids. CDR3 nucleotides: TGTGCCAGCCCCCGCAGCTCCTACGAGCAGTACTTC. It encodes CASPRSSYEQYF. The whole variable domain, filled in from reference TRBV28 and TRBJ2-7, reads DVKVTQSSRYLVKRTGEKVFLECVQDMDHENMFWYRQDPGLGLRLIYFSYDVKMKEKGDIPEGYSVSREKKERFSLILESASTNQTSMYLCASPRSSYEQYFGPGTRLTVT.